A selection of T cell receptor beta chains follows, all from one sample in a study of shared clonotypes between healthy human individuals. TCRdb keeps only in-frame clones here, not all; method: immunoSEQ multiplex PCR. The sample has around 2.1 million clones, about 92% seen once. The sequenced material came from naive CD8+ T cells from PBMCs. Source of these receptors: a man aged 18 to 29 in good health. Some clones in this sample may be carry-over from other donors' samples. CDR3s include the opening cysteine and the closing phenylalanine or tryptophan. The order of the fields is clone size, D gene, J gene, V gene, CDR3 protein, CDR3 DNA. A D gene is named only where the DNA matches it firmly. For some rows the clone size is stated as once, few or many, or as a class when expanded; others skip it.

clone size: .; D gene: .; J gene: TRBJ1-5; V gene: TRBV10-3; CDR3 protein: CAIQGYSNQPQHF; CDR3 DNA: TGTGCCATCCAGGGGTATAGCAATCAGCCCCAGCATTTT
clone size: few; D gene: .; J gene: TRBJ1-1; V gene: TRBV30; CDR3 protein: CAWTVSVNTEAFF; CDR3 DNA: TGTGCCTGGACTGTAAGCGTGAACACTGAAGCTTTCTTT
clone size: .; D gene: .; J gene: TRBJ1-4; V gene: TRBV28; CDR3 protein: CASSALTGLNEKLFF; CDR3 DNA: TGTGCCAGCAGTGCCCTGACAGGATTAAATGAAAAACTGTTTTTT
clone size: .; D gene: .; J gene: TRBJ2-3; V gene: TRBV30; CDR3 protein: CAWDGQGLWTDTQYF; CDR3 DNA: TGTGCCTGGGATGGGCAGGGGCTTTGGACAGATACGCAGTATTTT
clone size: .; D gene: .; J gene: TRBJ2-1; V gene: TRBV7-8; CDR3 protein: CASREEGTASYNEQFF; CDR3 DNA: TGTGCCAGCCGTGAGGAGGGGACAGCTTCCTACAATGAGCAGTTCTTC
clone size: once; D gene: .; J gene: TRBJ2-5; V gene: TRBV9; CDR3 protein: CASSPYQRHTPQETQYF; CDR3 DNA: TGTGCCAGCAGCCCCTACCAACGACACACCCCGCAAGAGACCCAGTACTTC
clone size: .; D gene: .; J gene: TRBJ2-7; V gene: TRBV2; CDR3 protein: CASSEPRGSYEQYF; CDR3 DNA: TGTGCCAGCAGTGAGCCCCGGGGGTCCTACGAGCAGTACTTC
clone size: .; D gene: .; J gene: TRBJ2-7; V gene: TRBV2; CDR3 protein: CASSEVWDRVRGTEQYF; CDR3 DNA: TGTGCCAGCAGTGAAGTCTGGGACCGTGTGAGGGGAACTGAGCAGTACTTC
clone size: .; D gene: .; J gene: TRBJ1-5; V gene: TRBV28; CDR3 protein: CASSALSGDINQPQHF; CDR3 DNA: TGTGCCAGCAGTGCCCTTTCCGGGGACATAAATCAGCCCCAGCATTTT
clone size: .; D gene: TRBD2; J gene: TRBJ2-7; V gene: TRBV7-2; CDR3 protein: CASSPRLAGVSYEQYF; CDR3 DNA: TGTGCCAGCAGCCCGCGACTAGCGGGGGTCTCCTACGAGCAGTACTTC
clone size: .; D gene: TRBD2; J gene: TRBJ2-1; V gene: TRBV7-3; CDR3 protein: CASSDGLDHNEQFF; CDR3 DNA: TGTGCCAGCAGCGATGGACTAGACCACAATGAGCAGTTCTTC
clone size: .; D gene: TRBD1; J gene: TRBJ1-5; V gene: TRBV19; CDR3 protein: CASSSRQGEPQHF; CDR3 DNA: TGTGCCAGTAGTTCGCGACAGGGAGAGCCCCAGCATTTT
clone size: .; D gene: .; J gene: TRBJ2-5; V gene: TRBV5-1; CDR3 protein: CASSLAQGNQETQYF; CDR3 DNA: TGCGCCAGCAGCTTGGCGCAGGGAAATCAAGAGACCCAGTACTTC
clone size: .; D gene: TRBD1; J gene: TRBJ1-5; V gene: TRBV10-3; CDR3 protein: CAISEPDRGQPQHF; CDR3 DNA: TGTGCCATCAGTGAACCGGACAGGGGACAGCCCCAGCATTTT
clone size: .; D gene: .; J gene: TRBJ2-1; V gene: TRBV29-1; CDR3 protein: CSVEGVNREGLNHPEQFF; CDR3 DNA: TGCAGCGTTGAAGGAGTAAACAGGGAGGGCCTAAATCATCCTGAGCAGTTCTTC
clone size: .; D gene: .; J gene: TRBJ1-1; V gene: TRBV28; CDR3 protein: CASSSQSDRIGTEAFF; CDR3 DNA: TGTGCCAGCAGTTCCCAATCGGACCGAATAGGTACTGAAGCTTTCTTT